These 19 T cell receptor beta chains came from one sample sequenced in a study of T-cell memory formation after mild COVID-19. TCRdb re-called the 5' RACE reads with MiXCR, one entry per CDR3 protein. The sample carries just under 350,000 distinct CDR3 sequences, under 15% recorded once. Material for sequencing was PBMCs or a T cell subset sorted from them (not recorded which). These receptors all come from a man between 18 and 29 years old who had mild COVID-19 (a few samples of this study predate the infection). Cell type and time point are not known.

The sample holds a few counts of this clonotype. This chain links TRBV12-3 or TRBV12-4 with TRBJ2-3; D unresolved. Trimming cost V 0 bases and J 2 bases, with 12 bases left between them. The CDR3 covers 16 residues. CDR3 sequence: CASSLALGPITDTQYF. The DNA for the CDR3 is TGTGCCAGCAGTTTAGCGCTAGGGCCGATCACAGATACGCAGTATTTT.

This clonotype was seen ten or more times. DNA for the CDR3: TGTGCCAGCAGTTATTCCGCGACCGATACGCAGTATTTT. This sequence encodes CASSYSATDTQYF. The V call is TRBV6-2 or TRBV6-3, the J call TRBJ2-3, with no clear D. The CDR3 extends over 13 amino acids. CDR1 is MNHEY, CDR2 SVGEGT, per germline. V was clipped by 3 bases and J by 6 bases, with 10 bases between them.

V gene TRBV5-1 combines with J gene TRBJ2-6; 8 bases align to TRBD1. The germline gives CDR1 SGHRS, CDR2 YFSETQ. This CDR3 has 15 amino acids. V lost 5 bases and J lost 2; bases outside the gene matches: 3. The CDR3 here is CASSEDRAGANVLTF. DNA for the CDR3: TGCGCCAGCAGTGAGGACAGGGCTGGGGCCAACGTCCTGACTTTC.

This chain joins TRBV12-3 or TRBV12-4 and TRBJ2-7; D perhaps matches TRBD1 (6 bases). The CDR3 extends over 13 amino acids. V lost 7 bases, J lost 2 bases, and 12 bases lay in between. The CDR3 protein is CASTRTDTYEQYF. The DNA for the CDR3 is TGTGCCAGCACCAGGACAGACACCTACGAGCAGTACTTC.

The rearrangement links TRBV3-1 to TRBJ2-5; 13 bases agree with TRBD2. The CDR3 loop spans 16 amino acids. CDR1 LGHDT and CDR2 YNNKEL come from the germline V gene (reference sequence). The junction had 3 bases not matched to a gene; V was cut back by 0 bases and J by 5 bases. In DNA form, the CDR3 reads TGTGCCAGCAGCCAAGACGGACTAGCGGGGGTTGAGACCCAGTACTTC. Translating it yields CASSQDGLAGVETQYF.

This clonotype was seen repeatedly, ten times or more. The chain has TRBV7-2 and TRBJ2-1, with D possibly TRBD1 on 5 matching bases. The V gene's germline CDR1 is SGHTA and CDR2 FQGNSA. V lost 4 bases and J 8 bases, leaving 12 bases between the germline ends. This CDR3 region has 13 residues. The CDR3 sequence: CASSSAGHHEQFF. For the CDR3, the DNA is TGTGCCAGCAGCTCAGCAGGGCACCATGAGCAGTTCTTC. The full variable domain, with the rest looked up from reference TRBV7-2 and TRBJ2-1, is GAGVSQSPSNKVTEKGKDVELRCDPISGHTALYWYRQSLGQGLEFLIYFQGNSAPDKSGLPSDRFSAERTGGSVSTLTIQRTQQEDSAVYLCASSSAGHHEQFFGPGTRLTVL.

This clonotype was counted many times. CDR3 region: CASSGGWGDQPQHF. CDR3 bases: TGTGCCAGCAGTGGCGGATGGGGGGATCAGCCCCAGCATTTT. The V gene is TRBV12-3 or TRBV12-4, the J gene TRBJ1-5; a possible D gene is TRBD1 (5 bases). The CDR3 covers 14 residues. The germline V and J ends were trimmed by 5 bases and 5 bases, with 13 bases remaining between them.

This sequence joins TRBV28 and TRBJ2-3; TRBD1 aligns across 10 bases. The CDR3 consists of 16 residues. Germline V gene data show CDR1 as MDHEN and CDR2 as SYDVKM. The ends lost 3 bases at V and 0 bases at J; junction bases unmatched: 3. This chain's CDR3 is CASSLTGGFSTDTQYF. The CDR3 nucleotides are TGTGCCAGCAGTTTGACAGGGGGCTTTAGCACAGATACGCAGTATTTT.

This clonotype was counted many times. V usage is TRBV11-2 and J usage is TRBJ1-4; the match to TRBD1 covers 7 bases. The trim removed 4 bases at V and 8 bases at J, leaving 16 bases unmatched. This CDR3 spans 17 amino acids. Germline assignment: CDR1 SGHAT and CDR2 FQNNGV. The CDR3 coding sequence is TGTGCCAGCAGCTCCCGTGCCGGGACAGAGTTTAGGGAAAAACTGTTTTTT. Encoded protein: CASSSRAGTEFREKLFF.

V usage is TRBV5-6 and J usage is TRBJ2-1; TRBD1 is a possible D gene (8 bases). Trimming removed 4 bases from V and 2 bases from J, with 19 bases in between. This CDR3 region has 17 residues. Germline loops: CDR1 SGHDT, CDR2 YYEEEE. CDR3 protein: CASSPGGWTGPYNEQFF. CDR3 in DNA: TGTGCCAGCAGCCCGGGAGGCTGGACAGGGCCCTACAATGAGCAGTTCTTC.

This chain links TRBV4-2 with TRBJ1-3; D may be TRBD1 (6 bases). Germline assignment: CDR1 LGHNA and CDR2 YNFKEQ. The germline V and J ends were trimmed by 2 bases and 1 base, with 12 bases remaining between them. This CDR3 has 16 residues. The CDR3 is CASSQRPRGSGNTIYF. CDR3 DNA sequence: TGTGCCAGCAGCCAACGGCCCAGGGGATCTGGAAACACCATATATTTT.

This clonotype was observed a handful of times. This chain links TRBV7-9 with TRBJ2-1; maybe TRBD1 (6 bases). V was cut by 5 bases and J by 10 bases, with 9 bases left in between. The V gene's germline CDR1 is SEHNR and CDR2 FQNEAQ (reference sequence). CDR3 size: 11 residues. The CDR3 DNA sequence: TGTGCCAGCAGCCTAGGGACAGAGCAGTTCTTC. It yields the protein CASSLGTEQFF.

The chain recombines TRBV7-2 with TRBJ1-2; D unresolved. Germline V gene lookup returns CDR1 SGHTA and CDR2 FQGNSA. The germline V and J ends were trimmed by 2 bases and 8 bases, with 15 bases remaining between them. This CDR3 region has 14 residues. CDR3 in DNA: TGTGCCAGCAGCTTACTAGGTAATGGAGGAGGCTACACCTTC. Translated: CASSLLGNGGGYTF.

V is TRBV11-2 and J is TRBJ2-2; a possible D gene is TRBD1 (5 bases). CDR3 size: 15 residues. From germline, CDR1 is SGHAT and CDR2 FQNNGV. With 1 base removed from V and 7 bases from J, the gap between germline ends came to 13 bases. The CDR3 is CASSLGSGIHGELFF. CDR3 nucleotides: TGTGCCAGCAGCTTAGGTTCAGGGATTCACGGGGAGCTGTTTTTT.

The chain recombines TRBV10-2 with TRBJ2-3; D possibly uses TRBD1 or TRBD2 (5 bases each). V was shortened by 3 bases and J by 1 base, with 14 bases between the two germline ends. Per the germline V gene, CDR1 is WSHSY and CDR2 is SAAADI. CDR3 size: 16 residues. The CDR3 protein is CASSDSGPPRTDTQYF. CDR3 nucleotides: TGCGCCAGCAGTGATTCGGGACCACCTCGCACAGATACGCAGTATTTT.

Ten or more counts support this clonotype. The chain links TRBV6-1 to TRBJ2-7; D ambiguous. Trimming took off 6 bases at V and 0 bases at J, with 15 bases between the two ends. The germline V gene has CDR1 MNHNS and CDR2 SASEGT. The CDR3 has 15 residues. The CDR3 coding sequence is TGTGCCAGCAGCTCGACATCCCAGATCTCCTACGAGCAGTACTTC. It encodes CASSSTSQISYEQYF.

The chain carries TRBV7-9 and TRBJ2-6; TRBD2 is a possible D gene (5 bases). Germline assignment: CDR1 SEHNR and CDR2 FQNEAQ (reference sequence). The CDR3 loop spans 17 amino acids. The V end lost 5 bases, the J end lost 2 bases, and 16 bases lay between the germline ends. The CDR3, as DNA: TGTGCCAGCAGCCCCGACTCGGGGTTCCCTGGGGCCAACGTCCTGACTTTC. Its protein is CASSPDSGFPGANVLTF.

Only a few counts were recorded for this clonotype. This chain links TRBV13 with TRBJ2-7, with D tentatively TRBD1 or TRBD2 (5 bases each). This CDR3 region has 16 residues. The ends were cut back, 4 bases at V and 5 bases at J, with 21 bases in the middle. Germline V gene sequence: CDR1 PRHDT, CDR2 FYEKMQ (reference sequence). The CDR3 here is CASSSPGALGVNEQYV. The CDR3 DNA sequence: TGTGCCAGCAGCTCCCCAGGCGCGCTGGGGGTCAACGAGCAGTACGTC.

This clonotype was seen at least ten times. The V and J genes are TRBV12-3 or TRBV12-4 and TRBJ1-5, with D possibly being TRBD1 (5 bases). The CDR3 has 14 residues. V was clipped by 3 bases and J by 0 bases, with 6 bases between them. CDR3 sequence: CASSFRDSNQPQHF. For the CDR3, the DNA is TGTGCCAGCAGTTTCAGGGATAGCAATCAGCCCCAGCATTTT.